This T cell receptor beta chain was identified in a study of CXCR3-negative and CXCR3-positive naive CD8 T cells. Carrying UMI labels, the TRB cDNA libraries were prepared through 5' RACE. TCRdb reprocessed the 5' RACE reads; each CDR3 protein has one entry and no DNA is given. The specimen's table records 70,000 to 100,000 distinct CDR3 sequences. This CDR3 is 16 amino acids long. On this clonotype itself: Its antigen is unidentified.

Study-level findings and limits: When CXCR3-positive naive cells were set against CXCR3-negative naive cells, the former had more hydrophobic TRB CDR3s.

Cells that were CD45RO-CCR7+CD27+CD95- constituted naive CD8+ T cells. The chain recombines TRBV12-3 or TRBV12-4 with TRBJ2-2; the TCRdb D gene call, TRBD2, has no DNA to confirm it. The receptor was isolated from a human donor in good health. Some clones in this sample may be carry-over from other donors' samples. Sequenced input: naive CXCR3- CD8+ T cells from blood. This sample's subset: CD45RO-CCR7+CD27+CD95- naive CD8+ T cells lacking CXCR3 (TNR3-). CDR3 in amino acids: CASSPTSGRRSGELFF.